This T cell receptor beta chain is drawn from a study of blood T cell repertoires in COVID-19. Repertoires were generated with immunoSEQ multiplex PCR, while TCRdb's copy carries only in-frame clones and drops some. The sample shows 300,000 to 400,000 clones, 85% to 90% of them seen only once. Before being deemed recovered, Cohort 3 donors had two negative PCRs, clearance, or symptom resolution. Sequencing input: PBMCs or T cells enriched from blood (not recorded which). This receptor was identified in a man between 18 and 35 years old who had recovered from COVID-19.

The CDR3 loop reads CASSPYPGLGGPDTQYF. The CDR3 bases are TGTGCCAGCAGCCCGTACCCGGGACTAGGGGGGCCAGATACGCAGTATTTT. The chain has TRBV7-3 and TRBJ2-3, with 8 bases that match TRBD2. CDR1 is SGHTA, CDR2 FQGTGA, per germline. V gave up 5 bases and J gave up 4 bases; unmatched junction bases: 14. The CDR3 totals 17 residues.